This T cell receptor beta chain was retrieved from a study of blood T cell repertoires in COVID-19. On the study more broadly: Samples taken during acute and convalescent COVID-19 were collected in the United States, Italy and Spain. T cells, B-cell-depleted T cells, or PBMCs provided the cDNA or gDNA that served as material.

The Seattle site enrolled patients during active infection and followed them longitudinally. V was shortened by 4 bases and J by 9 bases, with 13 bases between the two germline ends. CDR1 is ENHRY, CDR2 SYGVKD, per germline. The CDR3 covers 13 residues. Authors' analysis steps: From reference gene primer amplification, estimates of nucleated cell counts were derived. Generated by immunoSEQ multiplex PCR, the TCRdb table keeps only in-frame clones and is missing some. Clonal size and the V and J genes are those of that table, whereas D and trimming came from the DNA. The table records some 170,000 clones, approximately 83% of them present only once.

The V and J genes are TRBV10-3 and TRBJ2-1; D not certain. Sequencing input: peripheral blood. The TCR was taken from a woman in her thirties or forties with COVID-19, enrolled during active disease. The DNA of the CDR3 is TGTGCCATCAGTGTAATGTCCTCGGGTGAGCAGTTCTTC. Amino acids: CAISVMSSGEQFF.